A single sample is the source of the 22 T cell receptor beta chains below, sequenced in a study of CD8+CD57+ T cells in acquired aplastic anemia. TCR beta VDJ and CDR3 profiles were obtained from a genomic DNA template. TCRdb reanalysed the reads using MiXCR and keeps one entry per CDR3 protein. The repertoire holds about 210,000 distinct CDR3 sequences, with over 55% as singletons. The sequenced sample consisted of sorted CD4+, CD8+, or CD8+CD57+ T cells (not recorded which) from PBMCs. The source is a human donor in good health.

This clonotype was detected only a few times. CDR3 DNA: TGCAGTGCTAGTTCTAGCCGGGACAATTCACCCCTCCACTTT. Its translation: CSASSSRDNSPLHF. The chain uses TRBV20-1 and TRBJ1-6, with D perhaps matching TRBD1 (5 bases). Trimming stripped 3 bases from V and 7 bases from J, with 13 bases between. CDR1 and CDR2 from the germline V gene are DFQATT and SNEGSKA (reference sequence). The CDR3 spans 14 residues.

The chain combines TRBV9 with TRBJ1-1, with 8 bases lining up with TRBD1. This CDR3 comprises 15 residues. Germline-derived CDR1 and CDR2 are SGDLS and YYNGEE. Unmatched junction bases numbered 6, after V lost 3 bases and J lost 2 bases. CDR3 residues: CASSGGQEGNTEAFF. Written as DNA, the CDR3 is TGTGCCAGCAGCGGGGGACAGGAAGGTAACACTGAAGCTTTCTTT.

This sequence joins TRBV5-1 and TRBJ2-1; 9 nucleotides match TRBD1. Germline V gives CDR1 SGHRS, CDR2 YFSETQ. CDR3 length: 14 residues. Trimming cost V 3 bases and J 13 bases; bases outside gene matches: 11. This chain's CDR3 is CASSSDYRGQIQFF. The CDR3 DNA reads TGCGCCAGCAGCTCAGATTACAGGGGGCAGATTCAGTTCTTC.

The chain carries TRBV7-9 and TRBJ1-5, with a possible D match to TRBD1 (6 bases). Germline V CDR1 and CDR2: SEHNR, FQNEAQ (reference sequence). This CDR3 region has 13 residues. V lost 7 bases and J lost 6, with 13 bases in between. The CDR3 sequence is CASTPKGGQPQHF. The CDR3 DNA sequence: TGTGCCAGCACCCCGAAAGGGGGTCAGCCCCAGCATTTT.

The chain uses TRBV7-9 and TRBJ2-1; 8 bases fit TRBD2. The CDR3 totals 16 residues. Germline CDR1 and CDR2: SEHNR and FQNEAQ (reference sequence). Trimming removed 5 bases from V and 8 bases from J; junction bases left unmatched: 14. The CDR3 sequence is CASSHYGRAVLDEQFF. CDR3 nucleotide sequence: TGTGCCAGCAGCCACTACGGGAGGGCCGTACTCGATGAGCAGTTCTTC. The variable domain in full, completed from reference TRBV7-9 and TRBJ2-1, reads DTGVSQNPRHKITKRGQNVTFRCDPISEHNRLYWYRQTLGQGPEFLTYFQNEAQLEKSRLLSDRFSAERPKGSFSTLEIQRTEQGDSAMYLCASSHYGRAVLDEQFFGPGTRLTVL.

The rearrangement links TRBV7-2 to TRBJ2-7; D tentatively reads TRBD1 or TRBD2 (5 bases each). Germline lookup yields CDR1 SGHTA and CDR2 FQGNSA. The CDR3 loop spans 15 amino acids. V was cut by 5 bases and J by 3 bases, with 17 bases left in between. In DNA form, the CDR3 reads TGTGCCAGCAGCCCGCCGCCCGGGACCAACTACGAGCAGTACTTC. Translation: CASSPPPGTNYEQYF.

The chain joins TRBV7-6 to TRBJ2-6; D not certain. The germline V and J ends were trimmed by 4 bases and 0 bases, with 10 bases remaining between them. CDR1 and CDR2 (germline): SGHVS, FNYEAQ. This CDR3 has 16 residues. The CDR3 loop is CASSSQFSSGANVLTF. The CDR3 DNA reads TGTGCCAGCAGCTCACAGTTTAGCTCTGGGGCCAACGTCCTGACTTTC.

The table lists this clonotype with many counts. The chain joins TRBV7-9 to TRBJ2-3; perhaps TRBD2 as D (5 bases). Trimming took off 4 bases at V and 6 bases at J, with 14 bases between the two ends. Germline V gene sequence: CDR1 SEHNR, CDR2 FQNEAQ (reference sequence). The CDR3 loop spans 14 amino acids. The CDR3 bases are TGTGCCAGCAGCTCAGAAGGGCGGGCCGATACGCAGTATTTT. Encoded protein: CASSSEGRADTQYF.

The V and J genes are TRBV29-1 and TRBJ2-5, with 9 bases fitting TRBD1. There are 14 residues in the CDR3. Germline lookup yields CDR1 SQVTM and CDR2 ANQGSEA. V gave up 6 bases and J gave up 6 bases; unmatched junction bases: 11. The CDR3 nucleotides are TGCAGCGTCGTTGTGGGACAGGGTTGGCAGACCCAGTACTTC. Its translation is CSVVVGQGWQTQYF. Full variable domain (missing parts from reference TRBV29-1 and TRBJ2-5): SAVISQKPSRDICQRGTSLTIQCQVDSQVTMMFWYRQQPGQSLTLIATANQGSEATYESGFVIDKFPISRPNLTFSTLTVSNMSPEDSSIYLCSVVVGQGWQTQYFGPGTRLLVL.

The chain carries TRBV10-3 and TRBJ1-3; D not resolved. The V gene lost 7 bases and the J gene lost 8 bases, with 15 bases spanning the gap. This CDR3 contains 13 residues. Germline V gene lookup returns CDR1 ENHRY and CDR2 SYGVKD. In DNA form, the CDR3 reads TGTGCCATCATGGGTGACGCTGGGGACACCATATATTTT. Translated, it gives CAIMGDAGDTIYF.

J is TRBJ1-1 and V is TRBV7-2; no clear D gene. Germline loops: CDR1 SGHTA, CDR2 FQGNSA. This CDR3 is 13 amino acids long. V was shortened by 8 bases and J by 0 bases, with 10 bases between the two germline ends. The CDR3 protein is CASLPSMNTEAFF. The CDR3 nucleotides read TGTGCCAGCCTCCCTTCCATGAACACTGAAGCTTTCTTT.

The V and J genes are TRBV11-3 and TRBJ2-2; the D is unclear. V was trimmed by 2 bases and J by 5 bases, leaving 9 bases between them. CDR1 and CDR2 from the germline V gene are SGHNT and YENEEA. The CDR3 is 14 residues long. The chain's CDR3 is CASSLWGATGELFF. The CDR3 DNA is TGTGCCAGCAGCTTATGGGGTGCTACCGGGGAGCTGTTTTTT. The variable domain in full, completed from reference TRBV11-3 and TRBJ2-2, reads EAGVVQSPRYKIIEKKQPVAFWCNPISGHNTLYWYLQNLGQGPELLIRYENEEAVDDSQLPKDRFSAERLKGVDSTLKIQPAELGDSAVYLCASSLWGATGELFFGEGSRLTVL.

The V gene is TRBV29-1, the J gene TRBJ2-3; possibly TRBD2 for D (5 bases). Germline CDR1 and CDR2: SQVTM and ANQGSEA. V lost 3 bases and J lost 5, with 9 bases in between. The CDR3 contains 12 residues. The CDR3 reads CSVDFGEDTQYF. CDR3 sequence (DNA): TGCAGCGTTGATTTCGGGGAAGATACGCAGTATTTT.

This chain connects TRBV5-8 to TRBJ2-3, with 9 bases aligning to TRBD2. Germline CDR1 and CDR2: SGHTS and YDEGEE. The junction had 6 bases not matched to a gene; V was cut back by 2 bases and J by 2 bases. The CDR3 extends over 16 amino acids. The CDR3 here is CASSLGGGANTDTQYF. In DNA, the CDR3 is TGTGCCAGCAGCTTAGGCGGGGGGGCCAACACAGATACGCAGTATTTT.

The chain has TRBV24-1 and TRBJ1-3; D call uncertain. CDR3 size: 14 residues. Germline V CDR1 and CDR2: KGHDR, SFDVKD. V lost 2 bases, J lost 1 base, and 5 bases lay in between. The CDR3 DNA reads TGTGCCACCAGTGATTCAGCTTCTGGAAACACCATATATTTT. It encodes CATSDSASGNTIYF.

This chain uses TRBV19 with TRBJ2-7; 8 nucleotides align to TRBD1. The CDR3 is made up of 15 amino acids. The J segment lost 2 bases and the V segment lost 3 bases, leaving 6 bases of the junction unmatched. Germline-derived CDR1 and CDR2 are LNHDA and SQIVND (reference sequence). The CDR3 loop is CASSITTGDTYEQYF. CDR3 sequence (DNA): TGTGCCAGTAGTATTACGACAGGGGATACCTACGAGCAGTACTTC. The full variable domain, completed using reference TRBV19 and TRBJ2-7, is DGGITQSPKYLFRKEGQNVTLSCEQNLNHDAMYWYRQDPGQGLRLIYYSQIVNDFQKGDIAEGYSVSREKKESFPLTVTSAQKNPTAFYLCASSITTGDTYEQYFGPGTRLTVT.

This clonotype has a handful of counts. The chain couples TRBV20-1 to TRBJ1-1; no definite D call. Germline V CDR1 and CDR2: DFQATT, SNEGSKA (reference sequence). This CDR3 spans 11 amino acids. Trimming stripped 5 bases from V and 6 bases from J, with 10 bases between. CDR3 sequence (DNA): TGCAGTGCTCCTGACGTCGCTGAAGCTTTCTTT. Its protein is CSAPDVAEAFF.

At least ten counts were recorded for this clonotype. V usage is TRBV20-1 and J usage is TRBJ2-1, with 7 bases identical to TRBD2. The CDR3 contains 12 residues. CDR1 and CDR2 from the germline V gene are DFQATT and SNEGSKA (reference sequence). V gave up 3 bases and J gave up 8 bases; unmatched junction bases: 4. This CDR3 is CSARSREDEQFF. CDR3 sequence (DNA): TGCAGTGCTAGGAGTCGGGAGGATGAGCAGTTCTTC.

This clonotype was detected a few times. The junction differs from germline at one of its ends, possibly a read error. CDR3 region: CASSLAEMTEPHF. DNA of the CDR3: TGCGCCAGCAGCTTGGCTGAAATGACAGAACCCCATTTT. The chain recombines TRBV5-1 with TRBJ1-4; D may be TRBD1 (5 bases). The CDR3 loop spans 13 amino acids. Per the germline V gene, CDR1 is SGHRS and CDR2 is YFSETQ.

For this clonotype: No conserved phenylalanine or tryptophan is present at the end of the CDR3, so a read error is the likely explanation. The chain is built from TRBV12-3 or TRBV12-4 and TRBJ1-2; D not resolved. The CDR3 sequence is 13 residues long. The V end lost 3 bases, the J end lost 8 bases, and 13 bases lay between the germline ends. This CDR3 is CASSFSRTEGYTL. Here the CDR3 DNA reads TGTGCCAGCAGTTTCTCCCGGACGGAAGGCTACACCCTC.

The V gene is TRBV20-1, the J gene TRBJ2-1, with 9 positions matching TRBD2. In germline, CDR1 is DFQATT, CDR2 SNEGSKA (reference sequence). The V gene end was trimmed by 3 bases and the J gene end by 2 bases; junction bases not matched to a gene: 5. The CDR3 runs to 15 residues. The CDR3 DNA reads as TGCAGTGCTAGGCTAGCGGGATCCCCCTACAATGAGCAGTTCTTC. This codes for CSARLAGSPYNEQFF.

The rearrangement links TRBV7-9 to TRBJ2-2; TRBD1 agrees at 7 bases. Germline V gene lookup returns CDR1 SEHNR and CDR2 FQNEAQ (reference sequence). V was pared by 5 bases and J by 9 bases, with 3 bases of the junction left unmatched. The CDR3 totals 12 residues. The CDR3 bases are TGTGCCAGCAGCCTGACAGGGTGGGAGCTGTTTTTT. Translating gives CASSLTGWELFF. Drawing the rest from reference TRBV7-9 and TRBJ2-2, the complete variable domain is DTGVSQNPRHKITKRGQNVTFRCDPISEHNRLYWYRQTLGQGPEFLTYFQNEAQLEKSRLLSDRFSAERPKGSFSTLEIQRTEQGDSAMYLCASSLTGWELFFGEGSRLTVL.